The following is a T cell receptor beta chain sequence with its context. As originally analysed: The authors estimated nucleated cell counts from reference gene primer amplification. The table came from immunoSEQ multiplex PCR; TCRdb's copy has only in-frame clones and leaves some out. The V and J calls and clone size were taken over from that table, and D and trimming were inferred from the DNA. The sample records approximately 96,000 clones, around 90% being singletons. This entry comes from a study of blood T cell repertoires in COVID-19. The CDR3 runs to 15 residues. Germline V gene lookup returns CDR1 MNHEY and CDR2 SMNVEV (reference sequence). The V gene lost 6 bases and the J gene lost 0 bases, with 12 bases spanning the gap.

The gene calls are TRBV27 and TRBJ1-5; maybe TRBD1 (6 bases). Sequencing was done on a sample of peripheral blood. This sequence originates from a human donor with COVID-19, enrolled during active disease. The donor label of this sample is uncertain. CDR3 nucleotide sequence: TGTGCCAGCAGACGGACAGACTATAGCAATCAGCCCCAGCATTTT. Amino acid sequence: CASRRTDYSNQPQHF.